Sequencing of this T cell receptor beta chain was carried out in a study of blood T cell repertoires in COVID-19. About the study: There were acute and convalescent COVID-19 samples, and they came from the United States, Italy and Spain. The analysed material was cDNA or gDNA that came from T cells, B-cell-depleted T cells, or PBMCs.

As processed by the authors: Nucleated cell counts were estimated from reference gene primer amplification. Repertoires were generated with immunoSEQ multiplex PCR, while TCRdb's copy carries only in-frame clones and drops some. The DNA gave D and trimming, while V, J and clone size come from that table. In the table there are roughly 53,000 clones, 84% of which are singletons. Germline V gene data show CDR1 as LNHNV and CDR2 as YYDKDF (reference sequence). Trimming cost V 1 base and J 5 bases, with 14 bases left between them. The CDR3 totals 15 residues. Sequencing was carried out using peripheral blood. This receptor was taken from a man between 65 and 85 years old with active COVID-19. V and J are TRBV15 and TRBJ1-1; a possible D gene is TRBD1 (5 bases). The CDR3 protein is CATSRAAGVRTEAFF. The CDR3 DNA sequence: TGTGCCACCAGCAGAGCGGCGGGGGTCCGGACTGAAGCTTTCTTT.